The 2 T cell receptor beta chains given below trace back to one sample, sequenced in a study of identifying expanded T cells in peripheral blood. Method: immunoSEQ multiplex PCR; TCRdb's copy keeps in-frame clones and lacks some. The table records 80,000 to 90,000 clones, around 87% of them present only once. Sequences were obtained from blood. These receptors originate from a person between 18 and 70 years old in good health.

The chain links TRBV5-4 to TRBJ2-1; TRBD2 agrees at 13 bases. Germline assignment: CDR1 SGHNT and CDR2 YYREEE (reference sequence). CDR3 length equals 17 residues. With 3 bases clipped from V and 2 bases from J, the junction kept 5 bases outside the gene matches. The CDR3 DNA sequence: TGTGCCAGCAGCTCGACTAGCGGGGGGTACCCCTACAATGAGCAGTTCTTC. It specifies CASSSTSGGYPYNEQFF. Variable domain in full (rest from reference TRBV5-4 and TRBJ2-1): ETGVTQSPTHLIKTRGQQVTLRCSSQSGHNTVSWYQQALGQGPQFIFQYYREEENGRGNFPPRFSGLQFPNYSSELNVNALELDDSALYLCASSSTSGGYPYNEQFFGPGTRLTVL.

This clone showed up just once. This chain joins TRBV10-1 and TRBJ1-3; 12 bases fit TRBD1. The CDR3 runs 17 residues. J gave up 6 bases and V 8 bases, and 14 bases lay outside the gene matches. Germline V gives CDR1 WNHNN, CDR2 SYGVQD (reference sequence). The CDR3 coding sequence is TGCGCCAGCCCCCAGAGTGGCCGGGGACAGGGGGCAAACACCATATATTTT. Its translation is CASPQSGRGQGANTIYF.